The entry below gives a single T cell receptor (beta chain) sequence along with its context. The table came from immunoSEQ multiplex PCR; TCRdb's copy has only in-frame clones and leaves some out. The table has some 190,000 clones, about 82% seen once. While the first cohort had 600 to 800 subjects, the donors belonged to the separate validation cohort of about 130 subjects. This sample was included in a study of cytomegalovirus exposure and HLA in healthy donors. Study context: It was reported in a later analysis that the 120 validation repertoires used the same platform as the approximately 620 first-cohort repertoires.

What was sequenced was PBMCs. The sequence derives from a woman aged 18-35 years in good health and CMV-seronegative.

Here the CDR3 DNA reads TGTGCCTGGAGTGTAAGGCGGAATCAGCCCCAGCATTTT. It codes for CAWSVRRNQPQHF. The chain combines TRBV30 with TRBJ1-5; no reliable D call. Germline CDR1 reads GTSNPN; CDR2 reads SVGIG (reference sequence). The ends were cut back, 0 bases at V and 4 bases at J, with 7 bases in the middle. This CDR3 spans 13 amino acids.